These 18 T cell receptor beta chains share one sample of origin, sequenced in a study of Ad26.COV2.S vaccination and SARS-CoV-2 variants. The treatment was: roughly 20 received Ad26.COV2.S at low or high dose, single or two shots; several received placebo; per-sample allocation not given. The samples were gathered on day 63 after the first injection of vaccine or placebo. Method: immunoSEQ multiplex PCR; TCRdb's copy keeps in-frame clones and lacks some. The sample carries hundreds of thousands of clones, 89% recorded once. The source material was peripheral blood, sampled in a trial of Ad26.COV2.S vaccine versus placebo. Source of these receptors: a person aged 18-65 years who received the Ad26.COV2.S COVID-19 vaccine or a placebo.

The chain joins TRBV14 to TRBJ2-1; 8 bases are shared with TRBD2. CDR1 and CDR2 from the germline V gene are SGHDN and FVKESK. Trimming cost V 1 base and J 3 bases; bases outside gene matches: 8. The CDR3 consists of 17 residues. The CDR3 DNA is TGTGCCAGCAGCCAAGTCGCCGGGAGGGCCTTCTACAATGAGCAGTTCTTC. As protein: CASSQVAGRAFYNEQFF.

This chain uses TRBV6-1 with TRBJ2-7; a possible D gene is TRBD2 (6 bases). This CDR3 region has 14 residues. From germline, CDR1 is MNHNS and CDR2 SASEGT. Trimming left V 3 bases short and J 3 bases short, with 12 bases between. The CDR3 reads CASSDLFSGYEQYF. The CDR3 bases are TGTGCCAGCAGTGACCTATTTAGCGGCTACGAGCAGTACTTC.

This clone came up once. This chain joins TRBV6-1 and TRBJ1-2; no clear D gene. Germline CDR1 MNHNS, CDR2 SASEGT. This CDR3 has 13 residues. V dropped 0 bases and J dropped 7 bases, with 9 bases sitting between them. The CDR3 region has the DNA TGTGCCAGCAGTGAAGCGTGGCGGAGTGGCTACACCTTC. Protein product: CASSEAWRSGYTF.

The CDR3 loop reads CASSERSHPSTDTQYF. The DNA of the CDR3 is TGTGCCAGCAGCGAGCGGAGCCACCCTAGCACAGATACGCAGTATTTT. This sequence joins TRBV7-8 and TRBJ2-3; D may be TRBD2 (5 bases). From germline, CDR1 is SGHVS and CDR2 FQNEAQ. V gave up 5 bases and J gave up 0 bases, with 15 bases separating them. This CDR3 spans 16 amino acids.

J is TRBJ1-2 and V is TRBV5-1, with 7 bases that match TRBD1. CDR1 is SGHRS and CDR2 is YFSETQ in the germline V gene. V lost 1 base, J lost 4 bases, and 7 bases stayed unmatched. The length of the CDR3 is 15 residues. The CDR3 DNA is TGCGCCAGCAGCTTGCAAACAGGGGTGGGCTATGGCTACACCTTC. Its translation: CASSLQTGVGYGYTF.

The gene calls are TRBV19 and TRBJ1-1, with a weak D call TRBD1 (5 bases). Trimming took 5 bases from V and 10 from J, leaving 23 bases between them. Germline CDR1 and CDR2: LNHDA and SQIVND (reference sequence). The CDR3 totals 15 residues. The CDR3 nucleotides read TGTGCCAGTAGTCCCACCGGGACTCTAAACCCGGGAGCTTTCTTT. It is translated as CASSPTGTLNPGAFF.

The genes are TRBV11-2 and TRBJ1-6; D possibly corresponds to TRBD1 (5 bases). There are 14 residues in the CDR3. Deletions cut 1 base from V and 10 bases from J, with 11 bases between. Per the germline V gene, CDR1 is SGHAT and CDR2 is FQNNGV. CDR3 nucleotides: TGTGCCAGCAGCTTAGGGCAGGGAGGCTCACCCCTCCACTTT. Translated: CASSLGQGGSPLHF.

The chain links TRBV5-1 to TRBJ1-6; TRBD1 matches 9 bases. In germline, CDR1 is SGHRS, CDR2 YFSETQ. The trim removed 9 bases at V and 10 bases at J, leaving 8 bases unmatched. The CDR3 consists of 13 residues. For the CDR3, the DNA is TGCGCCACCACGCCGGGACAGGGATCACCCCTCCACTTT. This translates into CATTPGQGSPLHF.

This chain uses TRBV6-5 with TRBJ1-4, with TRBD1 matching 7 bases. This CDR3 comprises 15 residues. V gave up 4 bases and J gave up 8 bases; unmatched junction bases: 10. CDR1 and CDR2 (germline): MNHEY, SVGAGI. CDR3 sequence reads: CASSSRGVGGEKLFF. The CDR3 DNA is TGTGCCAGCAGTTCCAGGGGGGTTGGAGGCGAAAAACTGTTTTTT.

This clone was recorded once. V is TRBV10-2 and J is TRBJ2-7; D unresolved. V shed 6 bases and J shed 3 bases, with 18 bases lying between them. Per the germline V gene, CDR1 is WSHSY and CDR2 is SAAADI. The CDR3 consists of 15 residues. CDR3 bases: TGCGCCAGCAGAGATCTTACAGCGAGTAGCTACGAGCAGTACTTC. Translating it yields CASRDLTASSYEQYF.

The chain is built from TRBV6-6 and TRBJ2-2; D is undetermined. The CDR3 covers 15 residues. Per the germline V gene, CDR1 is MNHNY and CDR2 is SVGAGI (reference sequence). V lost 4 bases to trimming and J lost 0 bases, with 9 bases between them. Here the CDR3 DNA reads TGTGCCAGCAGTTTCGGAGACGCGAACACCGGGGAGCTGTTTTTT. Translation: CASSFGDANTGELFF.

This chain connects TRBV29-1 to TRBJ2-2; 14 bases agree with TRBD2. This CDR3 spans 16 amino acids. CDR1 is SQVTM and CDR2 is ANQGSEA in the germline V gene. V was pared by 7 bases and J by 7 bases, with 11 bases of the junction left unmatched. As DNA, the CDR3 is TGCAGCGCCCGGACCCGACTAGCGGGAGGGTTCGGGGAGCTGTTTTTT. Protein sequence: CSARTRLAGGFGELFF.

A single count supports this clone. This chain links TRBV5-6 with TRBJ1-1; D uncertain. This CDR3 contains 14 residues. Trimming shortened V by 4 bases and J by 0 bases, and 10 bases separated the two germline ends. CDR1 is SGHDT and CDR2 is YYEEEE in the germline V gene. The CDR3 nucleotides are TGTGCCAGCAGCAAATTACAGTTGAACACTGAAGCTTTCTTT. The encoded protein is CASSKLQLNTEAFF.

The chain combines TRBV6-6 with TRBJ2-7; 9 bases are a match to TRBD1. CDR3 length equals 17 residues. Germline assignment: CDR1 MNHNY and CDR2 SVGAGI (reference sequence). The ends lost 5 bases at V and 3 bases at J; junction bases unmatched: 14. The DNA of the CDR3 is TGTGCCAGCAGTCTGAATCCCGGTGGGACAGGGCACTACGAGCAGTACTTC. Its translation: CASSLNPGGTGHYEQYF.

The CDR3 nucleotides are TGTGCCAGCAGTTTATCCCAGGGGGCCTACGAGCAGTACTTC. Protein sequence: CASSLSQGAYEQYF. This chain links TRBV27 with TRBJ2-7; TRBD1 agrees at 7 bases. V was clipped by 0 bases and J by 2 bases; unmatched bases: 1. Germline CDR1 reads MNHEY; CDR2 reads SMNVEV (reference sequence). This CDR3 comprises 14 residues.

This chain joins TRBV19 and TRBJ2-2; the D gene is possibly TRBD1 (6 bases). V was shortened by 6 bases and J by 3 bases, with 11 bases between the two germline ends. In germline, CDR1 is LNHDA, CDR2 SQIVND (reference sequence). This CDR3 contains 14 residues. CDR3 nucleotides: TGTGCCAGTAGCCCGGACAGCTACACCGGGGAGCTGTTTTTT. Residues: CASSPDSYTGELFF.

The chain links TRBV5-4 to TRBJ2-1, with TRBD2 identical over 10 bases. V gave up 1 base and J gave up 8 bases; unmatched junction bases: 6. CDR1 SGHNT and CDR2 YYREEE come from the germline V gene (reference sequence). CDR3 length: 15 residues. CDR3 sequence (DNA): TGTGCCAGCAGCTTGCAGCGGGGGGGCCTATATGAGCAGTTCTTC. Translated, it gives CASSLQRGGLYEQFF.

The genes are TRBV20-1 and TRBJ2-1, with 7 bases lining up with TRBD2. CDR3 size: 10 residues. Germline V CDR1 and CDR2: DFQATT, SNEGSKA (reference sequence). J gave up 16 bases and V 6 bases, and 9 bases lay outside the gene matches. Here the CDR3 DNA reads TGCAGTGCGGGAGGGTCCCTAGGATTCTTC. It codes for CSAGGSLGFF.